Each of the 8 T cell receptor beta chains below was sequenced from the same sample in a study of T cell changes during pregnancy in multiple sclerosis. Sequencing used immunoSEQ multiplex PCR; TCRdb keeps in-frame clones, though not all of them. The sample has 35,000 to 45,000 clones, 90% seen once; the top ten hold roughly 4.5%. Sequencing used peripheral blood, obtained in the second trimester of pregnancy. These receptors were taken from a female donor in good health, enrolled as a control in a pregnancy study.

This chain joins TRBV10-3 and TRBJ2-3, with 8 bases matching TRBD2. CDR3 size: 17 residues. From germline, CDR1 is ENHRY and CDR2 SYGVKD. After removal of 11 bases from V and 0 bases from J, the junction contained 16 bases not matched to a gene. The DNA for the CDR3 is TGTGCCGTCAATCCAGAGAGCGGGGGCCCTAGCACAGATACGCAGTATTTT. Protein product: CAVNPESGGPSTDTQYF.

J is TRBJ1-1 and V is TRBV19; 8 bases match TRBD1. The CDR3 sequence is 15 residues long. Trimming took 5 bases from V and 1 from J; bases not matched to a gene: 6. CDR1 is LNHDA and CDR2 is SQIVND in the germline V gene (reference sequence). The CDR3 bases are TGTGCCAGTAGTGGGGGTCAGGGGGCGAACACTGAAGCTTTCTTT. Its protein product is CASSGGQGANTEAFF.

This chain connects TRBV30 to TRBJ2-1; 7 nucleotides line up with TRBD1. In germline, CDR1 is GTSNPN, CDR2 SVGIG (reference sequence). V gave up 3 bases and J gave up 4 bases; unmatched junction bases: 3. CDR3 length: 13 amino acids. CDR3 residues: CAWRTGSYNEQFF. In nucleotides, the CDR3 is TGTGCCTGGAGGACAGGGTCGTACAATGAGCAGTTCTTC.

The chain has TRBV6-1 and TRBJ1-1, with TRBD1 as a possible D gene (6 bases). The CDR3 consists of 13 residues. CDR1 is MNHNS and CDR2 is SASEGT in the germline V gene. Trimming cost V 4 bases and J 4 bases, with 10 bases left between them. CDR3 sequence: CASSGIRGTEAFF. The CDR3 coding sequence is TGTGCCAGCAGTGGAATCAGGGGCACTGAAGCTTTCTTT.

CDR3 protein: CASSRSPGDFGYTF. CDR3 bases: TGCGCCAGCAGCCGTTCACCGGGGGATTTCGGCTACACCTTC. The gene calls are TRBV5-1 and TRBJ1-2, with a tentative D call TRBD1 (5 bases). The CDR3 extends over 14 amino acids. Trimming took 4 bases from V and 8 from J, leaving 18 bases between them. Germline CDR1 is SGHRS and CDR2 is YFSETQ.

The rearrangement uses TRBV7-9 and TRBJ1-5; TRBD1 matches at 7 bases. CDR3 length: 13 amino acids. J lost 4 bases, V lost 5 bases, and 2 bases had no gene match. Germline V gene sequence: CDR1 SEHNR, CDR2 FQNEAQ (reference sequence). CDR3 sequence reads: CASSPTGNQPQHF. CDR3 coding DNA: TGTGCCAGCAGCCCGACAGGGAATCAGCCCCAGCATTTT.

The chain is built from TRBV6-5 and TRBJ2-7; 7 bases are a match to TRBD2. The CDR3 extends over 14 amino acids. V lost 10 bases, J lost 0 bases, and 9 bases stayed unmatched. Per germline, CDR1 MNHEY and CDR2 SVGAGI. The CDR3 here is CATHRGDSSYEQYF. CDR3 DNA sequence: TGTGCCACCCACCGGGGGGATAGCTCCTACGAGCAGTACTTC.

The genes are TRBV2 and TRBJ2-1; D unclear. The V and J ends lost 1 base and 8 bases respectively, with 6 bases between them. The CDR3 extends over 12 amino acids. Germline V gene lookup returns CDR1 SNHLY and CDR2 FYNNEI. CDR3 protein: CASSEVRDEQFF. CDR3 in DNA: TGTGCCAGCAGTGAAGTAAGAGATGAGCAGTTCTTC.